This TCR beta chain derives from a study of early T cells in non-severe SARS-CoV-2 infection. Study-wide results and caveats: Private and CD4 specificities were missed by VDJdb matching, which favored anti-spike CD8 responses.

Each cDNA molecule carried a unique molecular identifier. MiXCR, run by TCRdb on the 5' RACE reads, gives a single entry per CDR3 protein. The sample comprises 80,000 to 95,000 distinct CDR3 sequences, 15% to 20% of which are singletons, and 5% to 5.5% rests with the top ten. Germline V gene data show CDR1 as SGHAT and CDR2 as FQNNGV. With 5 bases clipped from V and 1 base from J, the junction kept 6 bases outside the gene matches. The CDR3 sequence is 17 residues long. For this clonotype: What it binds is not known.

Sequencing used whole blood, obtained at baseline. The sequence came from an adult who was a healthcare worker with PCR-confirmed SARS-CoV-2 infection or an uninfected control (not recorded which). The chain carries TRBV11-2 and TRBJ2-6; 9 bases match TRBD1. CDR3 bases: TGTGCCAGCAGCCCGGACAGGGGTAGGTCTGGGGCCAACGTCCTGACTTTC. Translated, it gives CASSPDRGRSGANVLTF.